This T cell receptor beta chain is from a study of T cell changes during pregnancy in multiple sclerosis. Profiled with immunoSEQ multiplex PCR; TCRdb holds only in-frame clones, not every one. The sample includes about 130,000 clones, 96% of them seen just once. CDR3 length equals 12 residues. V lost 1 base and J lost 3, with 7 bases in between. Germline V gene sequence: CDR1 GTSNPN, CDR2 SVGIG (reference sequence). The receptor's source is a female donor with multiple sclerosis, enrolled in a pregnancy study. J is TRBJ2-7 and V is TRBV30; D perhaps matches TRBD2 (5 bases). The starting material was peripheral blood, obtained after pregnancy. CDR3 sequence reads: CAWSGGVYEQYF. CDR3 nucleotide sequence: TGTGCCTGGAGTGGGGGAGTCTACGAGCAGTACTTC. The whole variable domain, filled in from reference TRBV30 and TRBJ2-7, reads SQTIHQWPATLVQPVGSPLSLECTVEGTSNPNLYWYRQAAGRGLQLLFYSVGIGQISSEVPQNLSASRPQDRQFILSSKKLLLSDSGFYLCAWSGGVYEQYFGPGTRLTVT.